This T cell receptor (beta chain) is from a study of blood T cell repertoires in COVID-19. Background on the study: PBMCs, B-cell-depleted T cells, or T cells provided the cDNA or gDNA that made up the material.

Per the authors' pipeline: Cell counts per sample came from amplifying reference gene primers. This table comes from immunoSEQ multiplex PCR, and its TCRdb copy is limited to in-frame clones, with some not included. V and J calls and clone size are those listed in that table; D and trimming were worked out from the DNA. The sample lists around 200,000 clones; about 84% were seen once. The Seattle site enrolled patients during active infection and followed them longitudinally. The CDR3 has 13 residues. V dropped 4 bases and J dropped 6 bases, with 9 bases sitting between them. The clonotype originates from a person aged 70 to 79 with COVID-19, enrolled during active disease. This chain joins TRBV12-3 or TRBV12-4 and TRBJ1-4; D is unclear. The sequenced material came from peripheral blood. CDR3 in amino acids: CASSSTSDEKLFF. CDR3 bases: TGTGCCAGCAGTTCCACTTCGGATGAAAAACTGTTTTTT.